This is a list of T cell receptor beta chains from one sample in a study of blood T cell repertoires in COVID-19. Measured with immunoSEQ multiplex PCR; TCRdb has only the in-frame clones, and not every one. This repertoire shows 200,000 or so clones, around 80% found once; its top ten account for more than 9%. The sample consisted of peripheral blood. The origin of the receptors is a woman at least 80 years old with acute or convalescent COVID-19. Both conserved end residues are part of each CDR3. The D gene is left open where the match is weak. The size field is filled for only some rows; it gives once, few, many or a size class.

TRBJ2-4 | once | TRBV28 | . | CASSPNWNSRGIQYF | TGTGCCAGCAGTCCCAACTGGAATTCCAGGGGCATTCAGTACTTC
TRBJ1-2 | few | TRBV19 | TRBD1 | CASGQGTNYGYTF | TGTGCCAGTGGACAGGGGACTAACTATGGCTACACCTTC
TRBJ2-5 | . | TRBV4-3 | TRBD2 | CASSHTGGQETQYF | TGCGCCAGCAGCCACACGGGGGGCCAAGAGACCCAGTACTTC
TRBJ1-3 | . | TRBV19 | TRBD1 | CASSVQGAGNTIYF | TGTGCCAGTAGTGTACAGGGGGCTGGAAACACCATATATTTT
TRBJ1-2 | . | TRBV19 | . | CASSSGPAVYGYTF | TGTGCCAGTAGTTCAGGCCCGGCCGTCTATGGCTACACCTTC
TRBJ2-4 | . | TRBV28 | TRBD2 | CASSLQRGPGGAKNIQYF | TGTGCCAGCAGCTTGCAGCGGGGTCCGGGGGGAGCCAAAAACATTCAGTACTTC
TRBJ2-3 | . | TRBV18 | . | CASSRNSLLIPTDTQYF | TGTGCCAGCTCTCGCAACTCGCTCCTCATCCCCACAGATACGCAGTATTTT
TRBJ1-3 | . | TRBV3-1/TRBV3-2 | TRBD1 | CASSPFQGGGNTIYF | TGTGCCAGCAGCCCCTTTCAAGGGGGCGGAAACACCATATATTTT
TRBJ1-2 | . | TRBV9 | . | CASSVGHSPSGGYTF | TGTGCCAGCAGCGTAGGTCACAGCCCCTCAGGTGGCTACACCTTC
TRBJ1-2 | . | TRBV4-2 | TRBD1 | CASSRDRDILYYGYTF | TGTGCCAGCAGCCGCGACAGGGACATACTGTACTATGGCTACACCTTC
TRBJ2-2 | . | TRBV7-8 | TRBD2 | CASSLVGGRASTGELFF | TGTGCCAGCAGCTTAGTGGGCGGGAGGGCCTCCACCGGGGAGCTGTTTTTT
TRBJ2-1 | once | TRBV10-3 | . | CAIRVSGSSYNEQFF | TGTGCCATCAGGGTCTCTGGGAGCTCCTACAATGAGCAGTTCTTC
TRBJ1-3 | . | TRBV7-8 | . | CASSQDGAALSGNTIYF | TGTGCCAGCAGCCAAGATGGAGCAGCCCTCTCTGGAAACACCATATATTTT
TRBJ2-2 | . | TRBV7-8 | . | CASSAGLYTGELFF | TGTGCCAGCAGCGCCGGACTTTACACCGGGGAGCTGTTTTTT
TRBJ2-1 | few | TRBV7-2 | TRBD1 | CASSLPGQGADEQFF | TGTGCCAGCAGCCTACCGGGACAGGGGGCAGATGAGCAGTTCTTC
TRBJ2-1 | . | TRBV7-9 | . | CASSLVGGGNEQFF | TGTGCCAGCAGCTTAGTTGGCGGTGGGAATGAGCAGTTCTTC
TRBJ1-6 | . | TRBV3-1/TRBV3-2 | TRBD1 | CASSQEIYGPGQYNSPLHF | TGTGCCAGCAGCCAAGAGATCTACGGCCCGGGACAGTATAATTCACCCCTCCACTTT
TRBJ1-4 | . | TRBV2 | TRBD1 | CASSQGQGLEVF | TGTGCCAGCAGTCAAGGACAGGGGCTGGAAGTTTTT
TRBJ1-2 | . | TRBV5-8 | TRBD1 | CASSLTGQTGYGYTF | TGTGCCAGCAGCTTGACGGGACAGACAGGCTATGGCTACACCTTC
TRBJ1-1 | . | TRBV10-3 | . | CAIKEPGTEAFF | TGTGCCATCAAAGAACCGGGGACTGAAGCTTTCTTT
TRBJ1-1 | . | TRBV5-6 | . | CASSLISELNTEAFF | TGTGCCAGCAGCCTGATAAGTGAGCTGAACACTGAAGCTTTCTTT
TRBJ2-7 | . | TRBV2 | TRBD1 | CASSEIRDSNYEQYF | TGTGCCAGCAGTGAAATCAGGGACAGTAACTACGAGCAGTACTTC
TRBJ2-6 | . | TRBV6-5 | . | CASSHRDPGANVLTF | TGTGCCAGCAGCCACAGGGATCCTGGGGCCAACGTCCTGACTTTC
TRBJ1-1 | . | TRBV6-1 | . | CASSESWEGPLNTEAFF | TGTGCCAGCAGTGAATCTTGGGAGGGTCCACTGAACACTGAAGCTTTCTTT
TRBJ1-4 | once | TRBV10-3 | TRBD1 | CAISDSRTGVEGEKLFF | TGTGCCATCAGTGACTCCCGGACAGGGGTCGAAGGGGAAAAACTGTTTTTT
TRBJ1-1 | . | TRBV4-3 | . | CASSQVSTGEAFF | TGCGCCAGCAGCCAAGTATCGACAGGAGAAGCTTTCTTT